This T cell receptor beta chain was observed in a study of blood T cells in healthy people across ages (dated by TCRdb to between 2015 and 2016). General notes on the study: In model experiments, roughly one uniquely barcoded TCR beta cDNA molecule per two T cells was captured by template switching. To avoid experimental bias, donors of different ages were distributed randomly across sequencing lanes. Two additional independent replicas of 1 million unique cDNA reads from the same blood draw were analyzed for two donors (one aged 18 to 30 and one aged 80 or older). Age-related changes in TCR beta repertoire diversity were measured in the study by deep sequencing normalized with unique cDNA molecular identifiers. Donors were grouped into four age groups: young (average approximately 15 years), middle-aged (about 40), aged (approximately 67) and long-lived (around 82).

The donors were roughly 39 Caucasian individuals from Russia, aged 6 to 90 years, who were systemically healthy. Ten milliliters of peripheral blood were drawn from each donor into EDTA-treated Vacutainer tubes. Ficoll-Paque density-gradient centrifugation was used to isolate PBMCs, with at least 6 million obtained per sample. Total RNA was extracted from PBMCs with Trizol reagent, with at least 5 micrograms obtained per sample. Naive CD45RAhigh/CD27high T cell percentages were measured by flow cytometry on a PBMC aliquot from every donor. CDR1 and CDR2, looked up from the germline V gene, are SQVTM and ANQGSEA. The CDR3 spans 13 residues, from the cysteine through the phenylalanine. The read is trimmed to its CDR3 DNA, 39 bases read in frame from base 1. Cut back by 6 bases and 1 base, the V and J ends lie 12 bases apart. The library was generated by 5' RACE. The data were produced on an Illumina HiSeq 2500. A second PCR of about 6 to 11 cycles was run with a J-beta primer mix and a sample-barcoded 5' primer. Each TCR beta cDNA molecule received a unique molecular identifier from a template-switch 5' adaptor carrying 12 random nucleotides. Each sample yielded at least 3 million CDR3-containing paired-end reads. First-strand cDNA synthesis was performed from all RNA using the Mint cDNA synthesis kit, with priming by a TRBC-specific oligonucleotide. After uracil-DNA glycosylase treatment, a first 18-cycle PCR used universal primers M1SS and BC2_uni_R on all cDNA. In the authors' own workflow: For normalization, 1 million high-quality reads, each with a distinct molecular identifier, were randomly selected from each sample. Reads with shared molecular identifiers were discarded instead of being binned into consensus sequences. MiTCR, set to a Q25 quality threshold and the strictest error-elimination algorithm, was used for CDR3 identification, clonotype clustering and error correction. A nonparametric unseen species model using Euler transformation provided a lower-bound estimate of total TCR beta diversity. Starting from the raw public reads, TCRdb applied fastp trimming at Q25, assembled clones with MiXCR and retained in-frame beta chains. Rows with a matching CDR3 protein are joined into one entry that keeps the most common DNA and genes. The V and J calls reflect TCRdb's pipeline rather than the authors' work. In this sample the table shows about 670,000 distinct CDR3 sequences, approximately 52% of which occur a single time. The biggest ten clones account for roughly 12% of the sample.

Overall results and qualifications from the work: Estimates of total diversity from one million sequenced T cells were regarded as lower bounds and underestimates. Donor CMV infection status was unknown, potentially confounding age-related changes in expanded clonotypes. Compared with the aged group, the long-lived group had more naive CD4+ T cells, fewer expanded clones and increased TCR diversity, a pattern suggesting age selection. Observed TCR beta diversity per million T cells fell roughly linearly with age, and a significant reduction was already apparent by age around 40. Since profiling was done on bulk unsorted PBMCs, naive and antigen-experienced compartments could not be conclusively compared. A strong correlation was found between observed TCR beta diversity and the percentage of naive T cells measured by flow cytometry.

This clonotype was detected many times. The antigen this receptor binds is unknown. Base-call qualities are not available, and no considerably larger clone is one nucleotide away. The specimen was blood. The chain links TRBV29-1 with TRBJ2-5; confidence is insufficient to name the D gene. The origin of this receptor is a woman at least 80 years old in good health. CDR3 loop: CSVHGRFQETQYF. The DNA sequence is TGCAGCGTCCATGGACGGTTCCAAGAGACCCAGTACTTC.